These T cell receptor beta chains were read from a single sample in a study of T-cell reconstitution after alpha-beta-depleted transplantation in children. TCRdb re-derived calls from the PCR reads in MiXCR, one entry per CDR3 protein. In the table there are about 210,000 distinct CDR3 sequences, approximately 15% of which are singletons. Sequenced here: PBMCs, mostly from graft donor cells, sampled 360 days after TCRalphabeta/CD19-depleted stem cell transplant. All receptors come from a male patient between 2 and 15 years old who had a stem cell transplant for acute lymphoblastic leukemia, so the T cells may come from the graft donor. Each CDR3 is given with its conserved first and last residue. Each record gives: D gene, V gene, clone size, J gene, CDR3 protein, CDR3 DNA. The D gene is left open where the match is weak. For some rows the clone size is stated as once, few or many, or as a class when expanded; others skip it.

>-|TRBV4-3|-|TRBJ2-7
CASSQDVGLIYEQYF
TGCGCCAGCAGCCAAGATGTGGGACTGATATACGAGCAGTACTTC
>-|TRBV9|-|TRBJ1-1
CASSRSTSENTEAFF
TGTGCCAGCAGCAGATCGACAAGTGAGAACACTGAAGCTTTCTTT
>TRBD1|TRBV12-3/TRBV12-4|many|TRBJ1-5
CASLWTGSNQPQHF
TGTGCCAGTTTATGGACAGGGAGCAATCAGCCCCAGCATTTT
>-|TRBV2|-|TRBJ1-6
CASSADSHNSPLHF
TGTGCCAGCAGTGCTGACAGTCATAATTCACCCCTCCACTTT
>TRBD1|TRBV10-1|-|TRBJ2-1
CASSGQGLLRMLF
TGCGCCAGCAGTGGACAGGGCCTCCTAAGGATGCTCTTC
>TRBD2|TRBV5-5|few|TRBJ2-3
CASSWGRGADTQYF
TGTGCCAGCAGCTGGGGGCGGGGGGCAGATACGCAGTATTTT
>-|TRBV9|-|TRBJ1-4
CASSPFYSTNEKLFF
TGTGCCAGCAGCCCGTTCTACAGTACTAATGAAAAACTGTTTTTT
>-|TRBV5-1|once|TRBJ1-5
CASSLRSGDNQPQHF
TGCGCCAGCAGCTTGCGGTCCGGGGATAATCAGCCCCAGCATTTT
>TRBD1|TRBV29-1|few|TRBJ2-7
CSAQGAREQYF
TGCAGCGCACAGGGGGCTCGCGAGCAGTACTTC
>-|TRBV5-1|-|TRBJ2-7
CASSLGTKLLEQYF
TGCGCCAGCAGCTTGGGGACGAAGCTTCTCGAGCAGTACTTC
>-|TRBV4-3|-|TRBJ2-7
CASSQDSWALPSYEQYF
TGCGCCAGCAGCCAAGATAGTTGGGCTCTGCCCTCCTACGAGCAGTACTTC
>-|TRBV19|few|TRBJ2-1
CASSMPTGRNEQFF
TGTGCCAGTAGTATGCCCACAGGGAGGAATGAGCAGTTCTTC
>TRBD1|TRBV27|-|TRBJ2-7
CASSLGQGFLYEQYF
TGTGCCAGCAGCCTAGGACAGGGGTTTCTCTACGAGCAGTACTTC
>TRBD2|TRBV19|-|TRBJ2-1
CASSLDGGAREQFF
TGTGCCAGTAGTCTCGACGGGGGGGCCAGGGAGCAGTTCTTC
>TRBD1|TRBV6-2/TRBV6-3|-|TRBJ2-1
CASSYSGPGQGPYNEQFF
TGTGCCAGCAGTTACTCCGGACCGGGACAGGGGCCCTACAATGAGCAGTTCTTC
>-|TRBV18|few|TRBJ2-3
CASSPRDTVLVDTDTQYF
TGTGCCAGCTCACCACGAGACACAGTCCTAGTAGACACAGATACGCAGTATTTT
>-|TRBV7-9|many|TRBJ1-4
CASSLEGGEKLFF
TGTGCCAGCAGCTTAGAAGGGGGTGAAAAACTGTTTTTT
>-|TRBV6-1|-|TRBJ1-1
CASSTITNWEMNTEAFF
TGTGCCAGCAGTACCATAACCAACTGGGAAATGAACACTGAAGCTTTCTTT
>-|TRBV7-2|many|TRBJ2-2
CASRKAGTENTGELFF
TGTGCCAGCAGAAAAGCCGGGACGGAAAACACCGGGGAGCTGTTTTTT
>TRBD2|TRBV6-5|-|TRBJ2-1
CASSYAASGGNEQFF
TGTGCCAGCAGTTACGCGGCTAGCGGGGGGAATGAGCAGTTCTTC
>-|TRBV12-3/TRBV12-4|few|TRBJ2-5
CASSLSRQLIQETQYF
TGTGCCAGCAGTTTAAGCCGCCAATTGATTCAAGAGACCCAGTACTTC
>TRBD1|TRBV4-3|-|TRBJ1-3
CASSHGTGASEGNTIYF
TGCGCCAGCAGCCATGGGACAGGGGCATCGGAGGGAAACACCATATATTTT
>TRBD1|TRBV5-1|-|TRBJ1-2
CASRYSGTGYNYGYTF
TGCGCCAGCCGTTATTCCGGGACAGGGTATAACTATGGCTACACCTTC
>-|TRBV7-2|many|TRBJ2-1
CASSLSRDNEQFF
TGTGCCAGCAGCTTATCCAGGGACAATGAGCAGTTCTTC
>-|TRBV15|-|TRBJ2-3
CATSRDNRGAQVPQYF
TGTGCCACCAGCAGAGATAATCGGGGGGCACAAGTGCCGCAGTATTTT
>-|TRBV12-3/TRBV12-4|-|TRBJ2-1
CASRDLNEQFF
TGTGCCAGCAGGGATCTTAATGAGCAGTTCTTC
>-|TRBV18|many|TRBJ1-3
CASSPLVASGSGNTIYF
TGTGCCAGCTCACCACTTGTGGCCAGCGGCTCTGGAAACACCATATATTTT
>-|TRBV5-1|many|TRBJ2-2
CASGLRDTGELFF
TGCGCCAGCGGCCTACGGGACACCGGGGAGCTGTTTTTT
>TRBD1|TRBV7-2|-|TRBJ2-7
CASSLEGTGVNEQYF
TGTGCCAGCAGCTTAGAAGGGACAGGGGTTAACGAGCAGTACTTC
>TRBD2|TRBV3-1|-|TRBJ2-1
CASSQERLRGGLYNEQFF
TGTGCCAGCAGCCAAGAGCGTTTGCGGGGGGGTTTGTACAATGAGCAGTTCTTC
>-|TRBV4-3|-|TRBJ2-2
CASSRTLPIREGNRVKGPGELFF
TGCGCCAGCAGCCGAACCCTACCGATTCGAGAAGGAAACAGGGTGAAAGGTCCCGGGGAGCTGTTTTTT
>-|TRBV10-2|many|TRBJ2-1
CASALGGGNEQFF
TGCGCCAGCGCACTTGGGGGTGGCAATGAGCAGTTCTTC
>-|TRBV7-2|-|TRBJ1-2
CASSPGTAVYGYTF
TGTGCCAGCAGCCCAGGGACGGCGGTTTATGGCTACACCTTC
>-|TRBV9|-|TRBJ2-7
CASSVQQSSYEQYF
TGTGCCAGCAGCGTACAACAAAGCTCCTACGAGCAGTACTTC
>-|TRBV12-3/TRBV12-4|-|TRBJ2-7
CASTPGLRWAEQYF
TGTGCCAGCACCCCGGGACTCAGGTGGGCCGAGCAGTACTTC
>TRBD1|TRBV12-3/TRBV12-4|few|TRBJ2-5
CASSLGQEKETQYF
TGTGCCAGCAGTTTGGGACAGGAGAAAGAGACCCAGTACTTC
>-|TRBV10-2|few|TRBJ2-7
CASSVETGSRYEQYF
TGCGCCAGCAGTGTAGAGACGGGGAGCCGCTACGAGCAGTACTTC